This TCR beta chain was documented in a study of CD8 T cells in Susac syndrome (dated 2019 in TCRdb). About the investigation overall: Repertoire sequencing was used to test whether CD8+ T cell activation and differentiation in Susac syndrome was antigen driven. CD8+ T cell repertoire clonality was compared between eleven to twelve healthy donors, approximately 14 Susac syndrome patients and around 15 multiple sclerosis patients. Study-wide findings and limitations: The TCR sequencing and HLA analysis was acknowledged to have included a relatively small number of individuals.

Taken from the germline V gene, the CDR1 and CDR2 loops are SGHDT and YYEEEE. The CDR3 contains 14 residues, cysteine and phenylalanine counted. CDR3 DNA is the only sequence kept; it has 42 bases, read in frame from the first base. Trimming leaves V shorter by 5 bases and J shorter by 6 bases, with the junction holding 5 bases beyond the gene matches. Peripheral blood CD8+ and CD4+ T cells from healthy donors, Susac syndrome patients and multiple sclerosis patients were profiled using high-throughput TCR beta sequencing. Treatment-naive patients with stable or active relapsing-remitting disease fulfilling revised McDonald criteria were used as multiple sclerosis controls. Bulk CD8+ and CD4+ T cells were purified by magnetic negative isolation, while CD8+ TEMRA cells were enriched using FACS. Blood was collected in EDTA tubes and processed within 24 hours, with PBMCs isolated through density gradient centrifugation. PBMCs intended for TCR sequencing were frozen in liquid nitrogen and were later thawed in a 37 degrees C water bath. A purity of at least 90% was achieved for sorted or isolated CD4+, CD8+ and CD8+ TEMRA cells.

On this clonotype itself: There is no known antigen for this receptor. Qualities for individual bases were not recorded, and no much larger clone is one base off.

RNA was extracted using the RNeasy kit, and about 0.5 to 1 ug of the RNA was reverse transcribed with random hexamers. The immunoSEQ multiplex PCR assay, which covers 54 Vbeta and 13 Jbeta segments, was used to amplify TCR beta CDR3 regions. Bias from PCR amplification was corrected by using a synthetic template baseline for primer optimization and for computational correction. The authors' analysis ran thus. Reads were assigned to V, D and J genes according to IMGT and analyzed in immunoSEQ Analyzer, with only productive sequences retained. Clonality was computed as one minus Shannon entropy normalized by log2 of the number of productive unique sequences. Public and private clones were assessed among the 100 most prevalent clones of each patient and control. A clone was defined as Susac-specific if it was absent from the healthy and MS cohorts, from roughly 980 published viral clones and from other ImmuneACCESS disease sequences. TCRdb redid the processing of the public reads, applying fastp at Q25 and MiXCR, and retained in-frame beta chains. For every CDR3 protein sequence, its rows merge into one entry that carries the most common genes and DNA. The V and J calls here are based on TCRdb, not the publication. Here the sample has 400,000 or so distinct CDR3 sequences; 85% to 90% occur a single time. Together, the top ten hold under 0.15% of the sample.

The origin of this receptor is a human donor with multiple sclerosis. The chain is assembled from TRBV5-6 and TRBJ2-3, with 11 bases in between that match TRBD2. Sequenced: CD8+ T cells from PBMCs. CDR3 reads: CASRRSGGADTQYF. The sequenced DNA: TGTGCCAGCAGACGTAGCGGGGGGGCGGATACGCAGTATTTT.